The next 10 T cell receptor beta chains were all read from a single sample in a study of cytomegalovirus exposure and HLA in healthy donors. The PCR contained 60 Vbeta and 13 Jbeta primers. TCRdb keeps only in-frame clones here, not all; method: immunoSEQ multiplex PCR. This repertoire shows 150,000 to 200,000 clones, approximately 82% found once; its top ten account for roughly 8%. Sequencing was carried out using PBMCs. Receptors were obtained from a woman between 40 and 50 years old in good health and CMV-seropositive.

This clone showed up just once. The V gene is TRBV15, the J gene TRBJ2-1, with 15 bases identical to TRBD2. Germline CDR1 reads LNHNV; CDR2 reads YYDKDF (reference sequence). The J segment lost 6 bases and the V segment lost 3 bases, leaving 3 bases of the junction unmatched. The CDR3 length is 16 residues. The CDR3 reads CATSRSGLAGGNEQFF. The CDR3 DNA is TGTGCCACCAGCAGGTCGGGACTAGCGGGAGGCAATGAGCAGTTCTTC. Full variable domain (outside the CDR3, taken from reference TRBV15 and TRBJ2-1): DAMVIQNPRYQVTQFGKPVTLSCSQTLNHNVMYWYQQKSSQAPKLLFHYYDKDFNNEADTPDNFQSRRPNTSFCFLDIRSPGLGDTAMYLCATSRSGLAGGNEQFFGPGTRLTVL.

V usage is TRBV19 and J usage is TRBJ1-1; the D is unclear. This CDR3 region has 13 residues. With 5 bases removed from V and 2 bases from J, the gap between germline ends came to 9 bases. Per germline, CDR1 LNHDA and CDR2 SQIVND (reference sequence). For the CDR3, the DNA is TGTGCCAGTAGTGTTGGTAGAAACACTGAAGCTTTCTTT. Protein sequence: CASSVGRNTEAFF.

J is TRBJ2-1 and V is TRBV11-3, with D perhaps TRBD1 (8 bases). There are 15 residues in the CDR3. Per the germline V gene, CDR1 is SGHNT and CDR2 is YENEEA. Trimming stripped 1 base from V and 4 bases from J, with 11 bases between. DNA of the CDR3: TGTGCCAGCAGCTTAGTACAGGGGGGGTACAATGAGCAGTTCTTC. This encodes CASSLVQGGYNEQFF.

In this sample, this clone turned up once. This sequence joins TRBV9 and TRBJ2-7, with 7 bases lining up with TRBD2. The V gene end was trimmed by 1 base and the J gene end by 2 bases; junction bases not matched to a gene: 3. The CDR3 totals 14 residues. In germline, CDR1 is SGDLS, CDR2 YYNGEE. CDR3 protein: CASSVSSGPYEQYF. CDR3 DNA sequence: TGTGCCAGCAGCGTATCTAGCGGTCCCTACGAGCAGTACTTC.

CDR3 protein: CASSPPAGEAGELFF. CDR3 nucleotide sequence: TGTGCCAGCTCACCACCGGCGGGAGAGGCCGGGGAGCTGTTTTTT. The V and J genes are TRBV18 and TRBJ2-2, with TRBD2 identical over 7 bases. The CDR3 has 15 amino acids. Germline trimming cut 0 bases from V and 6 bases from J; bases unmatched to any gene: 4. Germline V gives CDR1 KGHSH, CDR2 LQKENI. The full variable domain, completed using reference TRBV18 and TRBJ2-2, is NAGVMQNPRHLVRRRGQEARLRCSPMKGHSHVYWYRQLPEEGLKFMVYLQKENIIDESGMPKERFSAEFPKEGPSILRIQQVVRGDSAAYFCASSPPAGEAGELFFGEGSRLTVL.

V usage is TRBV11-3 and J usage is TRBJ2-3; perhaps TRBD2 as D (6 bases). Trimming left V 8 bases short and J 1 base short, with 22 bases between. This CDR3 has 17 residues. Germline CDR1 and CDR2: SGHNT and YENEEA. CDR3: CASWLRSTRPCTDTQYF. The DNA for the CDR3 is TGTGCCAGCTGGCTCCGATCGACTAGACCCTGCACAGATACGCAGTATTTT.

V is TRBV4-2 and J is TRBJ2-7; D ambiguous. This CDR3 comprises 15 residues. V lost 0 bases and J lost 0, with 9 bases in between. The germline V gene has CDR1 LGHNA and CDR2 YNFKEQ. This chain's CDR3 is CASSQEQRSSYEQYF. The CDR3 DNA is TGTGCCAGCAGCCAAGAGCAACGGAGCTCCTACGAGCAGTACTTC.

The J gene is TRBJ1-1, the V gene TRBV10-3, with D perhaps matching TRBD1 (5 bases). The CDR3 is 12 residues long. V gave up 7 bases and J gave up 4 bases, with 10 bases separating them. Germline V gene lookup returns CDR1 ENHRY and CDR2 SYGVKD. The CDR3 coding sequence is TGTGCCATCAAGGGGTTTGGCACTGAAGCTTTCTTT. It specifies CAIKGFGTEAFF.

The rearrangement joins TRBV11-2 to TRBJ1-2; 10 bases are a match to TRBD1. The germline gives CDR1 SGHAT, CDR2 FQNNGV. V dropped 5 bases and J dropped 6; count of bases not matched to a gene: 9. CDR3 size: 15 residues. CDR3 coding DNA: TGTGCCAGCAGCCCCAGATCGACAGGGGGCGATGGCTACACCTTC. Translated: CASSPRSTGGDGYTF.

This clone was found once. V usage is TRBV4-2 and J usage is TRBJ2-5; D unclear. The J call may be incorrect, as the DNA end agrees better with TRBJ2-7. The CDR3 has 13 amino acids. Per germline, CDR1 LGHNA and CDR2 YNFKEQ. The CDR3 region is CASSQGDSYEQYF. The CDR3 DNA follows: TGTGCCAGCAGCCAAGGTGATAGCTACGAGCAGTACTTC.